A selection of T cell receptor beta chains follows, all from one sample in a study of blood T cell repertoires in COVID-19. TCRdb's table, derived via immunoSEQ multiplex PCR, lists solely in-frame clones and lacks some. The sample records 35,000 to 55,000 clones, roughly nine tenths being singletons. Material: peripheral blood. The receptors were gathered from an older man with active COVID-19. Both conserved end residues are part of each CDR3. A D gene is named only where the DNA matches it firmly. For some rows the clone size is stated as once, few or many, or as a class when expanded; others skip it.

size | J | D | V | length | CDR3 | DNA
. | TRBJ2-2 | TRBD2 | TRBV19 | 16 | CASSRGLAARRGELFF | TGTGCCAGTAGTAGAGGACTAGCGGCGCGCAGGGGGGAGCTGTTTTTT
. | TRBJ2-5 | . | TRBV7-2 | 15 | CASSLGGGSQETQYF | TGTGCCAGCAGCTTAGGGGGGGGCTCTCAAGAGACCCAGTACTTC
. | TRBJ1-2 | TRBD1 | TRBV18 | 14 | CASSLLDRENGYTF | TGTGCCAGCTCACTGCTCGACAGGGAGAATGGCTACACCTTC
. | TRBJ1-1 | . | TRBV11-2 | 14 | CASSLERTRREAFF | TGTGCCAGCAGCTTAGAACGGACACGGAGAGAAGCTTTCTTT
few | TRBJ2-3 | . | TRBV7-2 | 14 | CASSFNLGLDTQYF | TGTGCCAGCAGCTTTAACCTAGGTTTAGATACGCAGTATTTT
. | TRBJ2-5 | TRBD2 | TRBV7-8 | 15 | CASSTRTSSGETQYF | TGTGCCAGCAGCACCAGGACTAGCTCAGGAGAGACCCAGTACTTC
. | TRBJ1-1 | TRBD1 | TRBV6-4 | 13 | CASRETGMGEAFF | TGTGCCAGCAGGGAGACAGGGATGGGTGAAGCTTTCTTT
. | TRBJ2-3 | . | TRBV7-3 | 14 | CASSSGHSTDTQYF | TGTGCCAGCAGCTCAGGACACAGCACAGATACGCAGTATTTT
few | TRBJ2-7 | TRBD2 | TRBV7-2 | 16 | CASSLRGGGLSYEQYF | TGTGCCAGCAGCTTGCGGGGCGGGGGTCTCTCCTACGAGCAGTACTTC
few | TRBJ2-1 | TRBD2 | TRBV27 | 16 | CASARVAGSSYNEQFF | TGTGCCAGCGCACGGGTAGCGGGCAGCTCCTACAATGAGCAGTTCTTC